This passage covers 10 T cell receptor beta chains from one sample sequenced in a study of blood T cell repertoires in COVID-19. Using immunoSEQ multiplex PCR, the repertoire was profiled, and TCRdb retains in-frame clones only, with some absent. The top ten clones hold 0.95% to 1% of a sample with 380,000 or so clones, approximately 90% of them seen once. What was sequenced was PBMCs or T cells enriched from blood (not recorded which). The receptor set was obtained from a woman aged 25-40 years with acute COVID-19.

The chain combines TRBV24-1 with TRBJ2-1; 8 nucleotides line up with TRBD2. V shed 5 bases and J 10 bases; nucleotides not matched to a gene: 9. Germline V gene lookup returns CDR1 KGHDR and CDR2 SFDVKD. The CDR3 sequence is 14 residues long. The CDR3 loop is CATSALAGPGEQFF. DNA for the CDR3: TGTGCCACCAGTGCCCTAGCGGGCCCTGGGGAGCAGTTCTTC.

This chain joins TRBV5-1 and TRBJ2-7; 8 nucleotides match TRBD1. The CDR3 is 15 residues long. Germline loops: CDR1 SGHRS, CDR2 YFSETQ. V lost 4 bases to trimming and J lost 2 bases; unmatched junction nucleotides: 8. CDR3 DNA: TGCGCCAGCAGCCCCGGGACAGGCGTTGCCTACGAGCAGTACTTC. Translated: CASSPGTGVAYEQYF.

The V gene is TRBV4-2, the J gene TRBJ1-2; maybe TRBD1 (5 bases). Germline V gives CDR1 LGHNA, CDR2 YNFKEQ. The CDR3 runs to 16 residues. Trimming stripped 0 bases from V and 7 bases from J, with 18 bases between. The CDR3 nucleotides read TGTGCCAGCAGCCAAGATGGAGACGGCAGGGAGGGTGGCTACACCTTC. As protein: CASSQDGDGREGGYTF.

V usage is TRBV5-4 and J usage is TRBJ2-3; 9 bases match TRBD2. After removal of 1 base from V and 4 bases from J, the junction contained 4 bases not matched to a gene. Germline values: CDR1 SGHNT, CDR2 YYREEE (reference sequence). The CDR3 loop spans 15 amino acids. The CDR3 sequence: CASSLWRGGSDTQYF. As DNA, the CDR3 is TGTGCCAGCAGCTTGTGGCGGGGGGGGTCAGATACGCAGTATTTT. The full variable domain, with the rest looked up from reference TRBV5-4 and TRBJ2-3, is ETGVTQSPTHLIKTRGQQVTLRCSSQSGHNTVSWYQQALGQGPQFIFQYYREEENGRGNFPPRFSGLQFPNYSSELNVNALELDDSALYLCASSLWRGGSDTQYFGPGTRLTVL.

The chain couples TRBV19 to TRBJ2-5; 11 positions agree with TRBD2. Trimming removed 3 bases from V and 7 bases from J; junction bases left unmatched: 16. Germline V gene data show CDR1 as LNHDA and CDR2 as SQIVND (reference sequence). The CDR3 has 18 amino acids. DNA for the CDR3: TGTGCCAGTAGTATTGTCGCTAGCGGGGGGCCATATTCAGGGACCCAGTACTTC. Amino acids: CASSIVASGGPYSGTQYF.

The chain uses TRBV5-1 and TRBJ1-1, with 9 bases matching TRBD1. Germline values: CDR1 SGHRS, CDR2 YFSETQ. V lost 4 bases, J lost 2 bases, and 3 bases stayed unmatched. This CDR3 spans 14 amino acids. The CDR3 loop is CASSEGQGNTEAFF. The DNA for the CDR3 is TGCGCCAGCAGCGAGGGACAGGGAAACACTGAAGCTTTCTTT.

This chain links TRBV5-1 with TRBJ1-6; 7 bases match TRBD1. This CDR3 has 15 residues. Germline CDR1 SGHRS, CDR2 YFSETQ. V was clipped by 4 bases and J by 10 bases; unmatched bases: 11. CDR3 in amino acids: CASSVQDRIGSPLHF. CDR3 bases: TGCGCCAGCAGCGTCCAGGACAGGATCGGATCACCCCTCCACTTT.

V usage is TRBV10-3 and J usage is TRBJ2-2; TRBD1 matches 7 bases. The V and J ends lost 0 bases and 0 bases, in that order; junction bases with no gene match: 1. CDR1 ENHRY and CDR2 SYGVKD come from the germline V gene. The CDR3 runs 16 residues. The CDR3 DNA reads TGTGCCATCAGTGAGTCGACAGGGACGAACACCGGGGAGCTGTTTTTT. Its protein product is CAISESTGTNTGELFF.

V is TRBV24-1 and J is TRBJ2-7; D may be TRBD2 (5 bases). The V gene lost 5 bases and the J gene lost 1 base, with 8 bases spanning the gap. Germline CDR1 KGHDR, CDR2 SFDVKD. This CDR3 has 13 residues. The CDR3 nucleotides read TGTGCCACCAGTGCCGGGGAGTCCTACGAGCAGTACTTC. Protein sequence: CATSAGESYEQYF.

The V gene is TRBV7-2, the J gene TRBJ2-3; TRBD2 is a possible D gene (6 bases). This CDR3 region has 17 residues. Germline-derived CDR1 and CDR2 are SGHTA and FQGNSA. The V end lost 5 bases, the J end lost 2 bases, and 20 bases lay between the germline ends. DNA of the CDR3: TGTGCCAGCAGCCCTCCACCCCGAGGAGGGCCCACAGATACGCAGTATTTT. This sequence encodes CASSPPPRGGPTDTQYF.